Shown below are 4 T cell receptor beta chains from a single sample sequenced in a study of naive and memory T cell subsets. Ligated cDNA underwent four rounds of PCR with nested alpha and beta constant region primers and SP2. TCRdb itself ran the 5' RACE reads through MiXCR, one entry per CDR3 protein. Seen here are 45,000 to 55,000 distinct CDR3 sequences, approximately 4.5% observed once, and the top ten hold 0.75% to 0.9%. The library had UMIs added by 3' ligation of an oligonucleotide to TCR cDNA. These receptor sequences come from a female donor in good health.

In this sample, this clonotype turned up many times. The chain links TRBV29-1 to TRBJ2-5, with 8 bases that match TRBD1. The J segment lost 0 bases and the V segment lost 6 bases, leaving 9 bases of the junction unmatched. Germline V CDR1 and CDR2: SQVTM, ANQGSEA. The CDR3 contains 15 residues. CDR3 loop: CSVSVGTGHQETQYF. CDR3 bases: TGCAGCGTGAGCGTCGGGACAGGCCACCAAGAGACCCAGTACTTC.

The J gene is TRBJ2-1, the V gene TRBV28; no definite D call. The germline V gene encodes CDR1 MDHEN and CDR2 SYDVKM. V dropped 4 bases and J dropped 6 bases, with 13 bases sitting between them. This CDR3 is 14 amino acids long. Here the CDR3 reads CASSSLIRPNEQFF. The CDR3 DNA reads TGTGCCAGCAGTTCACTTATCCGGCCCAATGAGCAGTTCTTC. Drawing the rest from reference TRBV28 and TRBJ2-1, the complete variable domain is DVKVTQSSRYLVKRTGEKVFLECVQDMDHENMFWYRQDPGLGLRLIYFSYDVKMKEKGDIPEGYSVSREKKERFSLILESASTNQTSMYLCASSSLIRPNEQFFGPGTRLTVL.

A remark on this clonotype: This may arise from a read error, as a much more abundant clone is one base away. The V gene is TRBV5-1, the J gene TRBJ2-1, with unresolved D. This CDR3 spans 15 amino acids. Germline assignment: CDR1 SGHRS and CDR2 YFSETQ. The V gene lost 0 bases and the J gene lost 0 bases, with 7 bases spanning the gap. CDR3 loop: CASSLVASSYNEQFF. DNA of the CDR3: TGCGCCAGCAGCTTGGTGGCGAGCTCCTACAATGAGCAGTTCTTC.

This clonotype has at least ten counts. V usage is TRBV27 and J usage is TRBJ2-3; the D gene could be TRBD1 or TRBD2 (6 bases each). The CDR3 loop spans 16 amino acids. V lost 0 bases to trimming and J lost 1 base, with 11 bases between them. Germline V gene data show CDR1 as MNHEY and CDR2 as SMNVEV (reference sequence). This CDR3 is CASSLSGGQRTDTQYF. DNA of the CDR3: TGTGCCAGCAGTTTATCGGGGGGACAACGCACAGATACGCAGTATTTT.